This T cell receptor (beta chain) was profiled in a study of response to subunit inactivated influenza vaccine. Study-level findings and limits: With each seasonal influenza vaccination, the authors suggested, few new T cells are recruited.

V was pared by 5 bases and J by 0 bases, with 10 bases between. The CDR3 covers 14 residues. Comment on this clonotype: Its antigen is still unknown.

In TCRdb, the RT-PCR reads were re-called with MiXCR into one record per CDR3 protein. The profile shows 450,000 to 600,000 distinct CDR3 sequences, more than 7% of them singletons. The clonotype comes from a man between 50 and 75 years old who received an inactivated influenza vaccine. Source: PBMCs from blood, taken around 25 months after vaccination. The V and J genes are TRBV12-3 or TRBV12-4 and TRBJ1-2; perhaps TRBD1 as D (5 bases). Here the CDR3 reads CASSGTATNYGYTF. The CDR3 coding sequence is TGTGCCAGCAGTGGGACCGCAACTAACTATGGCTACACCTTC.